A single T cell receptor (beta chain) is shown here with its context. The CDR3 sequence is 16 residues long. Per the germline V gene, CDR1 is SGHVS and CDR2 is FNYEAQ. J gave up 4 bases and V 3 bases, and 9 bases lay outside the gene matches. Sequencing was performed with immunoSEQ multiplex PCR; in TCRdb, only in-frame clones are kept and a portion is missing. This table holds tens of thousands of clones, approximately 88% found once. This record belongs to a study of blood T cell repertoires in COVID-19. The sample comprised peripheral blood. The receptor was isolated from a woman at least 80 years old with acute or convalescent COVID-19. This chain links TRBV7-6 with TRBJ2-3; TRBD2 matches at 8 bases. The CDR3 region is CASSLTSGGWSDTQYF. CDR3 DNA: TGTGCCAGCAGCTTGACTTCGGGGGGGTGGTCAGATACGCAGTATTTT.